This passage covers 27 T cell receptor beta chains from one sample sequenced in a study of T cells in Graves' hyperthyroidism and ophthalmopathy. RNA transcripts yielded amplified TCR beta CDR3 regions. An initial round of RT-PCR targeting the TCR CDR3 relied on the HTBI primer set. MiXCR, run by TCRdb on the multiplex PCR reads, gives a single entry per CDR3 protein. This sample has 600,000 to 700,000 distinct CDR3 sequences, with roughly 15% found just once. Sequenced: blood. The receptors derive from a woman in her thirties or forties with Graves' ophthalmopathy.

The rearrangement links TRBV19 to TRBJ2-5, with 10 bases matching TRBD1. The CDR3 extends over 14 amino acids. Trimming took 10 bases from V and 5 from J; bases not matched to a gene: 10. Germline assignment: CDR1 LNHDA and CDR2 SQIVND (reference sequence). The CDR3 here is CATKDRGLSETQYF. The CDR3 DNA sequence: TGTGCCACTAAGGACAGGGGGTTATCTGAGACCCAGTACTTC. The full variable domain, in which reference TRBV19 and TRBJ2-5 provide the parts outside the CDR3, is DGGITQSPKYLFRKEGQNVTLSCEQNLNHDAMYWYRQDPGQGLRLIYYSQIVNDFQKGDIAEGYSVSREKKESFPLTVTSAQKNPTAFYLCATKDRGLSETQYFGPGTRLLVL.

The CDR3 protein is CATSRGTPTQGYGYTF. CDR3 nucleotide sequence: TGTGCCACCAGCAGGGGTACACCTACTCAGGGATATGGCTACACCTTC. V gene TRBV15 combines with J gene TRBJ1-2; possibly TRBD1 for D (5 bases). Germline CDR1 and CDR2: LNHNV and YYDKDF (reference sequence). CDR3 length: 16 residues. V lost 3 bases and J 5 bases, leaving 19 bases between the germline ends.

This clonotype was seen at least ten times. The V and J genes are TRBV19 and TRBJ2-4; no clear D gene. This CDR3 is built from 16 residues. In germline, CDR1 is LNHDA, CDR2 SQIVND (reference sequence). The V end lost 8 bases, the J end lost 1 base, and 18 bases lay between the germline ends. The CDR3 protein is CASGRTGYGAKNIQYF. The CDR3 DNA reads as TGTGCCAGTGGACGGACCGGTTACGGGGCCAAAAACATTCAGTACTTC.

This clonotype was counted at least ten times. The chain links TRBV6-1 to TRBJ2-7; 9 bases map to TRBD1. CDR1 and CDR2 from the germline V gene are MNHNS and SASEGT. There are 16 residues in the CDR3. V dropped 5 bases and J dropped 5; count of bases not matched to a gene: 13. In nucleotides, the CDR3 is TGTGCCAGCAGTACGCCCTTTTACAGGGGGCGCGACGAGCAGTACTTC. This translates into CASSTPFYRGRDEQYF.

This clonotype was counted ten times or more. The junction departs from germline at one end; a sequencing error may be responsible. V and J are TRBV15 and TRBJ2-5, with D possibly being TRBD2 (6 bases). CDR1 LNHNV and CDR2 YYDKDF come from the germline V gene (reference sequence). The CDR3 sequence is 15 residues long. The CDR3 region is CATGRARAGHETQYF. CDR3 DNA sequence: TGTGCCACCGGCAGAGCGCGGGCGGGGCACGAGACCCAGTACTTC.

This clonotype was observed many times. The chain recombines TRBV12-3 or TRBV12-4 with TRBJ2-7; 9 nucleotides line up with TRBD2. The CDR3 loop spans 14 amino acids. J gave up 2 bases and V 3 bases, and 2 bases lay outside the gene matches. The chain's CDR3 is CASSFQREAYEQYF. CDR3 bases: TGTGCCAGCAGTTTTCAGCGGGAGGCCTACGAGCAGTACTTC.

This clonotype was seen repeatedly, ten times or more. V usage is TRBV6-5 and J usage is TRBJ1-2, with D possibly being TRBD1 (5 bases). The CDR3 is 13 residues long. Trimming took 7 bases from V and 6 from J, leaving 15 bases between them. The germline CDR1 and CDR2 sequences are MNHEY and SVGAGI. The CDR3 loop is CASNDRQGNGYTF. The CDR3 bases are TGTGCCAGCAACGACCGTCAGGGAAATGGCTACACCTTC.

With respect to this clonotype: A much larger clone lies one base from this, so it may be a read error. The rearrangement uses TRBV27 and TRBJ2-7; TRBD1 matches at 7 bases. This CDR3 is built from 15 residues. The germline CDR1 and CDR2 sequences are MNHEY and SMNVEV (reference sequence). V was pared by 6 bases and J by 5 bases, with 13 bases of the junction left unmatched. CDR3 sequence: CASRTVETGSNEQYF. In DNA, the CDR3 is TGTGCCAGCAGAACCGTTGAGACAGGGTCTAACGAGCAGTACTTC.

This clonotype was counted a few times. This sequence may be a read error, since a much larger clone differs from it by one base. V and J are TRBV12-3 or TRBV12-4 and TRBJ2-7, with D possibly matching TRBD2 (6 bases). The V end was cut by 2 bases, the J end by 9 bases, with 11 bases between. The CDR3 runs 12 residues. In DNA form, the CDR3 reads TGTGCCAGCAGTTTAAGGGGCGGGGTGCAGTACTTC. It encodes CASSLRGGVQYF.

This clonotype appeared a single time. This chain joins TRBV6-1 and TRBJ2-7; D is possibly TRBD1 (5 bases). This CDR3 region has 13 residues. Trimming removed 6 bases at V and 3 bases at J, with 12 bases between. The V gene's germline CDR1 is MNHNS and CDR2 SASEGT. The CDR3 DNA is TGTGCCAGCAGAATTGACAGAGACTACGAGCAGTACTTC. This encodes CASRIDRDYEQYF.

This clonotype appeared a few times. This rearrangement joins TRBV5-1 to TRBJ1-5; the D gene is possibly TRBD1 (6 bases). This CDR3 is 15 amino acids long. Trimming pared 4 bases from V and 6 bases from J, leaving 17 bases between. From germline, CDR1 is SGHRS and CDR2 YFSETQ. The CDR3 here is CASSPGSGEVQPQHF. The DNA for the CDR3 is TGCGCCAGCAGCCCGGGATCAGGGGAGGTTCAGCCCCAGCATTTT.

This clonotype was seen repeatedly, ten times or more. The chain combines TRBV19 with TRBJ2-7; D is possibly TRBD1 (6 bases). The CDR3 runs to 14 residues. V was pared by 1 base and J by 6 bases, with 13 bases between. Germline V gene lookup returns CDR1 LNHDA and CDR2 SQIVND (reference sequence). The CDR3 here is CASSIARGEGEQYF. In DNA, the CDR3 is TGTGCCAGTAGTATAGCCAGGGGAGAGGGCGAGCAGTACTTC.

V usage is TRBV6-1 and J usage is TRBJ2-5; 7 bases fit TRBD2. V lost 1 base, J lost 4 bases, and 6 bases stayed unmatched. The CDR3 is 15 residues long. Germline V CDR1 and CDR2: MNHNS, SASEGT. CDR3 loop: CASSEVWGEGETQYF. The CDR3 region has the DNA TGTGCCAGCAGTGAAGTGTGGGGGGAGGGAGAGACCCAGTACTTC.

This chain uses TRBV13 with TRBJ1-2; TRBD1 matches at 12 bases. The CDR3 is 22 amino acids. With 0 bases clipped from V and 8 bases from J, the junction kept 25 bases outside the gene matches. Germline V CDR1 and CDR2: PRHDT, FYEKMQ (reference sequence). CDR3 amino acids: CASSLGATGTGGIRRWSAGYTF. DNA for the CDR3: TGTGCCAGCAGCTTAGGAGCTACCGGGACAGGGGGCATTAGGCGGTGGTCGGCCGGCTACACCTTC.

This clonotype showed up many times. In DNA form, the CDR3 reads TGCGCCAGCAGCCTGCAGCAGGGGTACCAAGAGACCCAGTACTTC. This sequence encodes CASSLQQGYQETQYF. The gene calls are TRBV4-1 and TRBJ2-5; D may be TRBD1 (6 bases). Germline V CDR1 and CDR2: MGHRA, YSYEKL. Trimming left V 4 bases short and J 0 bases short, with 12 bases between. This CDR3 contains 15 residues.

This clonotype was seen at least ten times. V and J are TRBV19 and TRBJ1-2, with no clear D. Trimming stripped 6 bases from V and 0 bases from J, with 14 bases between. The CDR3 sequence is 15 residues long. Per the germline V gene, CDR1 is LNHDA and CDR2 is SQIVND (reference sequence). The CDR3 reads CASRPEDRPNYGYTF. Here the CDR3 DNA reads TGTGCCAGTAGGCCAGAGGACCGTCCTAACTATGGCTACACCTTC.

This chain joins TRBV5-1 and TRBJ2-7; 7 bases agree with TRBD2. The V gene's germline CDR1 is SGHRS and CDR2 YFSETQ. The CDR3 has 15 amino acids. V shed 1 base and J 3 bases; nucleotides not matched to a gene: 7. The CDR3 loop reads CASSLNTGGIYEQYF. CDR3 bases: TGCGCCAGCAGCTTGAACACCGGGGGGATCTACGAGCAGTACTTC.

This clonotype has at least ten counts. The junction does not match germline at one end; this may be a read error. The gene calls are TRBV20-1 and TRBJ1-5, with 7 bases identical to TRBD1. The CDR3 is 14 amino acids. Germline lookup yields CDR1 DFQATT and CDR2 SNEGSKA (reference sequence). DNA for the CDR3: TGCAGTGCCAGAGACAGGGAGGGAACTCAGCCCCAGCATTTT. Translation gives CSARDREGTQPQHF.

This clonotype was observed many times. V usage is TRBV28 and J usage is TRBJ1-1, with D perhaps TRBD1 (5 bases). V shed 7 bases and J shed 0 bases, with 12 bases lying between them. Germline CDR1 and CDR2: MDHEN and SYDVKM. CDR3 size: 14 residues. Here the CDR3 DNA reads TGTGCCAGCATCAATGGGGGAGTGAACACTGAAGCTTTCTTT. It yields the protein CASINGGVNTEAFF.

Ten or more counts support this clonotype. The rearrangement joins TRBV6-2 or TRBV6-3 to TRBJ2-5; tentative D call: TRBD1 (5 bases). Deletions cut 8 bases from V and 4 bases from J, with 14 bases between. Per the germline V gene, CDR1 is MNHEY and CDR2 is SVGEGT. The CDR3 length is 13 residues. CDR3 DNA sequence: TGTGCCAGCGCTAGGGGTCCAAGAGAGACCCAGTACTTC. The encoded protein is CASARGPRETQYF.

This clonotype turned up a few times. The rearrangement uses TRBV3-1 and TRBJ2-4, with D possibly called TRBD1 or TRBD2 (5 bases each). CDR1 and CDR2 (germline): LGHDT, YNNKEL (reference sequence). CDR3 length: 14 residues. V was trimmed by 1 base and J by 6 bases, leaving 10 bases between them. The CDR3, as DNA: TGTGCCAGCAGCCAAGCGGCAGGGAGAAACATTCAGTACTTC. Protein product: CASSQAAGRNIQYF.

The sample holds many counts of this clonotype. The chain has TRBV24-1 and TRBJ2-7, with a possible D match to TRBD1 (5 bases). Germline CDR1 KGHDR, CDR2 SFDVKD. CDR3 length: 15 amino acids. The V gene lost 2 bases and the J gene lost 2 bases, with 12 bases spanning the gap. CDR3: CATSDSSTGTYEQYF. Written as DNA, the CDR3 is TGTGCCACCAGTGATTCGTCAACAGGTACCTACGAGCAGTACTTC.

This clonotype was counted ten times or more. This chain links TRBV5-1 with TRBJ2-7, with a possible D match to TRBD1 (5 bases). Trimming shortened V by 2 bases and J by 3 bases, and 9 bases separated the two germline ends. This CDR3 comprises 13 residues. Germline V gene lookup returns CDR1 SGHRS and CDR2 YFSETQ. For the CDR3, the DNA is TGCGCCAGCAGCTTCACAGGTATCTACGAGCAGTACTTC. Protein sequence: CASSFTGIYEQYF.

This clonotype was seen many times. The chain couples TRBV28 to TRBJ1-2; D call uncertain. Trimming took 4 bases from V and 5 from J, leaving 11 bases between them. This CDR3 comprises 13 residues. CDR1 and CDR2 (germline): MDHEN, SYDVKM. The CDR3 bases are TGTGCCAGCAGTTCGTATGACACGTATGGCTACACCTTC. This codes for CASSSYDTYGYTF.

This clonotype appeared a few times. This chain joins TRBV27 and TRBJ2-7; TRBD1 aligns across 12 bases. Trimming removed 3 bases from V and 7 bases from J; junction bases left unmatched: 4. In germline, CDR1 is MNHEY, CDR2 SMNVEV (reference sequence). The CDR3 is 14 residues long. The CDR3 sequence: CASSFRDRGREQYF. CDR3 DNA sequence: TGTGCCAGCAGTTTCCGGGACAGGGGGCGAGAGCAGTACTTC.

Ten or more counts support this clonotype. The rearrangement joins TRBV29-1 to TRBJ1-2; maybe TRBD1 (6 bases). V shed 7 bases and J shed 6 bases, with 18 bases lying between them. Germline CDR1 reads SQVTM; CDR2 reads ANQGSEA. The CDR3 contains 13 residues. The CDR3 coding sequence is TGCAGCGCCCGGACCGACAGGTCAGATGGCTACACCTTC. The encoded protein is CSARTDRSDGYTF. The variable domain in full, with the rest retrieved from reference TRBV29-1 and TRBJ1-2, is SAVISQKPSRDICQRGTSLTIQCQVDSQVTMMFWYRQQPGQSLTLIATANQGSEATYESGFVIDKFPISRPNLTFSTLTVSNMSPEDSSIYLCSARTDRSDGYTFGSGTRLTVV.

A few counts support this clonotype. This chain uses TRBV11-3 with TRBJ2-7; 8 bases map to TRBD2. CDR1 and CDR2 (germline): SGHNT, YENEEA. The CDR3 has 15 amino acids. J gave up 2 bases and V 5 bases, and 8 bases lay outside the gene matches. The CDR3, as DNA: TGTGCCAGCAGCCTAGGGAATAGCGGGACCTACGAGCAGTACTTC. It specifies CASSLGNSGTYEQYF.